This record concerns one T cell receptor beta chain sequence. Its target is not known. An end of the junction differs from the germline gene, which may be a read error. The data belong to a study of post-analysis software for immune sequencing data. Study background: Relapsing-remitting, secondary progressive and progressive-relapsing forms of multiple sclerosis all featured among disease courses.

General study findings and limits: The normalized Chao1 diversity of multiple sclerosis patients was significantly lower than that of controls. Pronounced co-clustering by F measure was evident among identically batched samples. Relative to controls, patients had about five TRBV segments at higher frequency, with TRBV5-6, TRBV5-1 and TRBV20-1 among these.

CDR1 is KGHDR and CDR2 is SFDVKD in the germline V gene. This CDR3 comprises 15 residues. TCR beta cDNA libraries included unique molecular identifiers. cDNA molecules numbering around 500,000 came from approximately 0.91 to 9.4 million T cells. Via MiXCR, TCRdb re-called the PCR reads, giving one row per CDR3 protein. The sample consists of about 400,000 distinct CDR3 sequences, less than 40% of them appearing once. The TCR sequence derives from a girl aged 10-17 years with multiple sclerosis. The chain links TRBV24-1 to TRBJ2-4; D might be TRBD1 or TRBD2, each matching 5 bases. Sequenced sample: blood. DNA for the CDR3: TGTGCCACGAAACGACAGATCCTAGCCAAAAACACTCAGTACTTC. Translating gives CATKRQILAKNTQYF.